This is a list of T cell receptor beta chains from one sample in a study of shared clonotypes between healthy human individuals. The assay was immunoSEQ multiplex PCR, and TCRdb's table has in-frame clones only and misses some. This table has about 2.4 million clones, under 95% appearing once. The sequenced material came from naive CD4+ T cells from PBMCs. The origin of the receptors is a man younger than 30 in good health. Some clones in this sample may be carry-over from other donors' samples. CDR3s include the opening cysteine and the closing phenylalanine or tryptophan. Fields, in order: D gene, V gene, J gene, clone size, CDR3 DNA, CDR3 protein. The D gene is left open where the match is weak. Clone size is shown for a subset of rows, as once, few, many or a class of expanded clone.

>-|TRBV18|TRBJ1-1|-
TGTGCCAGCTCACCCAGAACTCAGGTCTTTGAAGCTTTCTTT
CASSPRTQVFEAFF
>TRBD2|TRBV6-1|TRBJ2-7|-
TGTGCCAGCAGTGGTACCTCCGGGACTAGCGGGAGCCTGTACGAGCAGTACTTC
CASSGTSGTSGSLYEQYF
>-|TRBV12-1|TRBJ2-7|-
TGTGCCAGCAGCAATCCCCAGACTGGTCAAAGTTGCGAGCAGTACTTC
CASSNPQTGQSCEQYF
>-|TRBV2|TRBJ1-2|-
TGTGCCAGCAGTGGCGACAGGTCGGGATATGGCTACACCTTC
CASSGDRSGYGYTF
>-|TRBV29-1|TRBJ2-7|-
TGCAGCGTTGAGGGCAGGGACGAGCAGTACTTC
CSVEGRDEQYF
>-|TRBV18|TRBJ1-5|-
TGTGCCAGCTCACCAGCAACGGGAGGCGATCAGCCCCAGCATTTT
CASSPATGGDQPQHF
>-|TRBV6-6|TRBJ1-2|-
TGTGCCAGCAGACAGGCGGGGGATCGTGGCTACACCTTC
CASRQAGDRGYTF
>-|TRBV5-1|TRBJ2-5|-
TGCGCCAGCAGCTCAGGATTGGAGGAGACCCAGTACTTC
CASSSGLEETQYF
>-|TRBV28|TRBJ1-5|-
TGTGCCAGCAGCCTCACAGGGCAGCTTCAGCCCCAGCATTTT
CASSLTGQLQPQHF
>-|TRBV9|TRBJ2-3|-
TGTGCCAGCAGCGTAGGTTCGCAGCAGGGTAGTACAGATACGCAGTATTTT
CASSVGSQQGSTDTQYF
>-|TRBV5-1|TRBJ2-5|-
TGCGCCAGCAGCTTGTATGGCCAAGAGACCCAGTACTTC
CASSLYGQETQYF
>-|TRBV20-1|TRBJ2-7|-
TGCAGTGCTATCAGGAGGGGCGAGCAGTACTTC
CSAIRRGEQYF
>-|TRBV19|TRBJ1-1|-
TGTGCCAGTCGAGGGCAGGTGAACACTGAAGCTTTCTTT
CASRGQVNTEAFF
>TRBD1|TRBV5-4|TRBJ2-7|-
TGTGCCAGCAGCGGGACAGGGGACACCTACGAGCAGTACTTC
CASSGTGDTYEQYF
>TRBD2|TRBV7-8|TRBJ2-7|-
TGTGCCAGCAGCCCCCAGACTAGCGGATACGAGCAGTACTTC
CASSPQTSGYEQYF
>-|TRBV18|TRBJ1-2|-
TGTGCCAGCTCACCTGAGGGGGGCGGCTATGGCTACACCTTC
CASSPEGGGYGYTF
>TRBD2|TRBV18|TRBJ2-7|-
TGTGCCAGCTCACCACAACTTTATAGCGGGAGGGACGAGCAGTACTTC
CASSPQLYSGRDEQYF
>TRBD1|TRBV5-4|TRBJ2-6|-
TGTGCCAGCAGCCCGACAGGGGCTCGATCTGGGGCCAACGTCCTGACTTTC
CASSPTGARSGANVLTF
>-|TRBV2|TRBJ2-3|-
TGTGCCAGCAGCTACACCCAAGCGCTGGTCGCAGATACGCAGTATTTT
CASSYTQALVADTQYF
>TRBD1|TRBV23-1|TRBJ2-5|-
TGCGCCAGCAGTCAAGGCTCTCTTTTTTACAGGGGACCCATTGAAGGCCAGTACTTC
CASSQGSLFYRGPIEGQYF
>-|TRBV5-6|TRBJ2-2|-
TGTGCCAGCAGCTTGGGTCGTCCCGCCGGGGAGCTGTTTTTT
CASSLGRPAGELFF
>-|TRBV2|TRBJ1-5|few
TGTGCCAGCAGTGAACGTTCTCTTAGCAATCAGCCCCAGCATTTT
CASSERSLSNQPQHF
>TRBD2|TRBV27|TRBJ2-7|-
TGTGCCGGAGCGGGAATGTACGAGCAGTACTTC
CAGAGMYEQYF
>-|TRBV14|TRBJ2-5|-
TGTGCCAGCAGCCAAGGGTCAGGGGCTGTGAGGGAGACCCAGTACTTC
CASSQGSGAVRETQYF
>-|TRBV6-5|TRBJ2-4|-
TGTGCCAGCAGCCCCCCCGGCGCGACCAAAAACATTCAGTACTTC
CASSPPGATKNIQYF
>-|TRBV28|TRBJ1-2|-
TGTGCCAGCAGTTTGAGGCAGTCGAACTATGGCTACACCTTC
CASSLRQSNYGYTF
>-|TRBV12-2|TRBJ2-2|once
TGTGCAAGTCGCCTTTGCGCGGGCGGCACCGGGGAGCTGTTTTTT
CASRLCAGGTGELFF
>TRBD1|TRBV28|TRBJ2-7|once
TGTGCCAGCAGTTTGACACAGGGGGCAAGCTACGAGCAGTACTTC
CASSLTQGASYEQYF
>-|TRBV6-6|TRBJ1-5|-
TGTGCCAGCAGCCAACAGGGCGGGCCCCAGCATTTT
CASSQQGGPQHF